The 8 T cell receptor beta chains given below trace back to one sample, sequenced in a study of blood T cells in healthy people across ages (dated by TCRdb to the mid-2010s). Libraries were built with 5' RACE. Sequencing instrument: Illumina HiSeq 2500. A second PCR of roughly 7 to 11 cycles was performed with a sample-barcoded 5' primer and a J-beta primer mix. TCRdb handled the public reads itself, with Q25 trimming in fastp and clone calling in MiXCR, and kept productive beta chains. Entries that share a CDR3 protein sequence are merged under the most common genes and DNA. Present in this sample are 500,000 to 650,000 distinct CDR3 sequences, about 29% of which were seen just once. The top ten constitute 3% to 4% of the sample. These data also formed part of another study, on T cells of mothers and their children.

Sequences were obtained from blood. The receptors come from a boy aged 2 to 10 in good health.

The rearrangement links TRBV4-2 to TRBJ2-5; D not resolved. The germline V gene encodes CDR1 LGHNA and CDR2 YNFKEQ. CDR3 length: 14 amino acids. The germline V and J ends were trimmed by 0 bases and 3 bases, with 8 bases remaining between them. CDR3 region: CASSQDGLEETQYF. DNA for the CDR3: TGTGCCAGCAGCCAAGATGGTCTAGAAGAGACCCAGTACTTC.

The chain uses TRBV4-1 and TRBJ1-2, with 8 bases that match TRBD1. Germline V gives CDR1 MGHRA, CDR2 YSYEKL. Trimming took 4 bases from V and 7 from J; bases not matched to a gene: 5. The CDR3 has 13 amino acids. CDR3 bases: TGCGCCAGCAGCCCCCGACAGGGGACTGGCTACACCTTC. This translates into CASSPRQGTGYTF.

This clonotype occurred a few times. The genes are TRBV2 and TRBJ2-2; D unclear. CDR3 length: 14 residues. Germline CDR1 SNHLY, CDR2 FYNNEI. V was pared by 4 bases and J by 5 bases, with 11 bases between. CDR3 in DNA: TGTGCCAGCAGTGCCATTTTGAAGACCGGGGAGCTGTTTTTT. As protein: CASSAILKTGELFF.

This clonotype has ten or more counts. CDR3 residues: CASSSAPGVETQYF. The CDR3 DNA reads TGTGCCAGCAGCTCCGCCCCCGGAGTAGAGACCCAGTACTTC. V and J are TRBV7-9 and TRBJ2-5; D not resolved. CDR3 length: 14 residues. V lost 4 bases and J 4 bases, leaving 13 bases between the germline ends. CDR1 and CDR2 from the germline V gene are SEHNR and FQNEAQ (reference sequence).

This sequence joins TRBV5-1 and TRBJ2-6; TRBD1 is a possible D gene (5 bases). Germline V CDR1 and CDR2: SGHRS, YFSETQ. Deletions cut 2 bases from V and 2 bases from J, with 11 bases between. The length of the CDR3 is 16 residues. Here the CDR3 reads CASSFIQGAGANVLTF. Here the CDR3 DNA reads TGCGCCAGCAGCTTTATTCAGGGCGCTGGGGCCAACGTCCTGACTTTC.

The CDR3 loop is CASSYHTGYSYNEQFF. The CDR3 nucleotides read TGTGCCAGCAGTTACCATACAGGCTACTCCTACAATGAGCAGTTCTTC. The chain uses TRBV6-2 or TRBV6-3 and TRBJ2-1, with D maybe TRBD1 (5 bases). The length of the CDR3 is 16 residues. With 2 bases removed from V and 0 bases from J, the gap between germline ends came to 11 bases. The germline V gene encodes CDR1 MNHEY and CDR2 SVGEGT.

The chain is built from TRBV6-1 and TRBJ2-5; TRBD2 matches at 16 bases. The J call is uncertain, as TRBJ2-1 better fits the DNA end. Germline CDR1 reads MNHNS; CDR2 reads SASEGT. The CDR3 is 16 amino acids. The CDR3 region is CASSGGLAGGQDEQFF. Written as DNA, the CDR3 is TGTGCCAGCAGTGGGGGACTAGCGGGAGGGCAGGATGAGCAGTTCTTC.

J is TRBJ2-1 and V is TRBV20-1, with TRBD2 matching 13 bases. The germline V gene encodes CDR1 DFQATT and CDR2 SNEGSKA (reference sequence). The CDR3 sequence is 19 residues long. V trimming: 6 bases; J trimming: 0 bases; junction bases outside the gene matches: 14. CDR3 nucleotide sequence: TGCAGTGCCACCTCAGGGACTAGCGGGGCTCTGAGCTCCTACAATGAGCAGTTCTTC. This gives the protein CSATSGTSGALSSYNEQFF.